This TCR beta chain was captured in a study of T cells in Graves' hyperthyroidism and ophthalmopathy. With regard to this clonotype: Its antigen is unidentified.

General study results and limits: Most expanded thyroid clonotypes above 0.001 recurred in blood. Classification by a 13 V-J model distinguished ophthalmopathy from stable hyperthyroidism.

Amplification yielded TCR beta CDR3 regions, with RNA transcripts as the source. In the first-round RT-PCR of the TCR CDR3, the HTBI primer set was used. TCRdb itself ran the multiplex PCR reads through MiXCR, one entry per CDR3 protein. The sample gives a few hundred thousand distinct CDR3 sequences, approximately 20% of which show up once; approximately 60% is in the top ten. Germline V CDR1 and CDR2: SGHRS, YFSETQ. This CDR3 comprises 15 residues. J gave up 5 bases and V 0 bases, and 4 bases lay outside the gene matches. The rearrangement links TRBV5-1 to TRBJ1-2, with TRBD1 identical over 10 bases. The sequenced sample consisted of blood. The TCR sequence derives from a man between 25 and 39 years old with Graves' ophthalmopathy. The CDR3 loop is CASSLEGGQGYGYTF. CDR3 DNA: TGCGCCAGCAGCTTGGAAGGGGGACAGGGGTATGGCTACACCTTC.